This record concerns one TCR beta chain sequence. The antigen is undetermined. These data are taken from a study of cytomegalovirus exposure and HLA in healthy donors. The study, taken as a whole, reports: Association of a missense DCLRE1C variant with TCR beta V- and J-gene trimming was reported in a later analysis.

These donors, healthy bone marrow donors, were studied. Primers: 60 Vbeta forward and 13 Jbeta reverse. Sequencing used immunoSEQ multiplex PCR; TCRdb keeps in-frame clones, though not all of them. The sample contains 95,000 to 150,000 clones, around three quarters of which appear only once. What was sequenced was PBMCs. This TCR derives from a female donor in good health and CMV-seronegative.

The DNA for the CDR3 is TGTGCCAGCAGCCAAACGACAGGGAACTATGGCTACACCTTC. Translation: CASSQTTGNYGYTF. The rearrangement links TRBV28 to TRBJ1-2, with 7 bases aligning to TRBD1. V lost 6 bases and J lost 2; bases outside the gene matches: 6. The CDR3 covers 14 residues. CDR1 is MDHEN, CDR2 SYDVKM, per germline.